A selection of T cell receptor beta chains follows, all from one sample in a study of T-cell memory formation after mild COVID-19. MiXCR, run by TCRdb on the 5' RACE reads, gives a single entry per CDR3 protein. Of around 370,000 distinct CDR3 sequences detected, more than 20% appear once; the ten largest clones hold approximately 12%. Sequenced input: PBMCs or a T cell subset sorted from them (not recorded which). The source is an adult woman who had mild COVID-19 (a few samples of this study predate the infection). Cell type and time point are not known. Both conserved end residues are part of each CDR3. D genes are given only for firm matches. Size is stated for part of the rows, as once, few or many counts, or as a class when the clone is expanded.

v_call,j_call,clone_size,d_call,cdr3_aa,cdr3_nt
TRBV19,TRBJ1-1,.,.,CASLGGTEAFF,TGTGCCAGCCTAGGGGGCACTGAAGCTTTCTTT
TRBV5-1,TRBJ2-6,few,.,CASSLDIYLSGANVLTF,TGCGCCAGCAGCCTGGACATCTACCTCTCTGGGGCCAACGTCCTGACTTTC
TRBV20-1,TRBJ2-5,.,.,CSARGGTTGRETQYF,TGCAGTGCTAGAGGGGGGACGACAGGGAGGGAGACCCAGTACTTC
TRBV4-2,TRBJ2-1,few,.,CASSPNHGDNEQFF,TGTGCCAGCAGCCCCAACCACGGAGACAATGAGCAGTTCTTC
TRBV24-1,TRBJ2-3,.,.,CATSEIEGDKQYF,TGTGCCACCAGCGAGATAGAGGGTGATAAGCAGTATTTT
TRBV14,TRBJ2-1,few,.,CASSRLQGRWAQFF,TGTGCCAGCAGCCGCCTTCAGGGACGCTGGGCGCAGTTCTTC
TRBV3-1,TRBJ2-1,many,TRBD2,CASSQVGGRSAREQFF,TGTGCCAGCAGCCAAGTAGGCGGGAGGTCTGCCCGTGAGCAGTTCTTC
TRBV15,TRBJ2-7,few,TRBD2,CATSREGGSVGEQYF,TGTGCCACCAGCAGAGAGGGAGGGAGTGTAGGCGAGCAGTACTTC
TRBV5-6,TRBJ2-3,few,.,CASSSPATGYTDTQYF,TGTGCCAGCAGCTCCCCCGCCACAGGGTACACAGATACGCAGTATTTT
TRBV7-3,TRBJ2-1,.,.,CASSLRPAVAGSHYNEQFF,TGTGCCAGCAGCTTACGTCCGGCCGTAGCAGGGTCTCACTACAATGAGCAGTTCTTC